This TCR beta chain derives from a study of blood T cell repertoires in COVID-19. The V end lost 1 base, the J end lost 1 base, and 4 bases lay between the germline ends. Germline assignment: CDR1 LGHNA and CDR2 YNFKEQ. The CDR3 runs 13 residues. The table came from immunoSEQ multiplex PCR; TCRdb's copy has only in-frame clones and leaves some out. The sample carries about 54,000 clones, around four fifths recorded once. Sample: peripheral blood. The chain is built from TRBV4-2 and TRBJ1-1, with D hard to call. This clonotype originated in a man aged 50-59 years with acute or convalescent COVID-19. In DNA, the CDR3 is TGTGCCAGCAGCCAAGCGGGGAACACTGAAGCTTTCTTT. Its protein is CASSQAGNTEAFF.